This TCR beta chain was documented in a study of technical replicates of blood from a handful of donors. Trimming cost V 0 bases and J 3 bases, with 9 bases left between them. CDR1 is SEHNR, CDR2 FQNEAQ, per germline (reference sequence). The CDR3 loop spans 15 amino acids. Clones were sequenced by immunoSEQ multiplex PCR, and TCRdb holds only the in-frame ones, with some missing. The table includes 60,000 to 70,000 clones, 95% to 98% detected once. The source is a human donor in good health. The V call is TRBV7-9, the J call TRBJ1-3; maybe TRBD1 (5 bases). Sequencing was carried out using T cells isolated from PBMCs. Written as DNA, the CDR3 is TGTGCCAGCAGCTTAGCAGGGGATCTTGGAAACACCATATATTTT. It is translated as CASSLAGDLGNTIYF.